The 25 T cell receptor beta chains presented below share a single source sample, sequenced in a study of Ad26.COV2.S vaccination and SARS-CoV-2 variants. Some clones are missing from TCRdb's copy, which holds only in-frame ones; the method was immunoSEQ multiplex PCR. This table holds about 100,000 clones, roughly 80% found once. This sample comprised peripheral blood, obtained after recovery from COVID-19. These receptors were obtained from a human donor who had recovered from COVID-19.

V and J are TRBV11-3 and TRBJ2-7; D gene ambiguous. In germline, CDR1 is SGHNT, CDR2 YENEEA. V dropped 5 bases and J dropped 6 bases, with 14 bases sitting between them. CDR3 length: 13 residues. CDR3 coding DNA: TGTGCCAGCAGCCTCCTCAGGTATAGCGAGCAGTACTTC. Amino acid sequence: CASSLLRYSEQYF.

The rearrangement links TRBV4-3 to TRBJ2-1; D may match TRBD1 or TRBD2 (5 bases each). In germline, CDR1 is LGHNA, CDR2 YSLEER. CDR3 size: 18 residues. The V and J ends lost 0 bases and 0 bases respectively, with 15 bases between them. Here the CDR3 DNA reads TGCGCCAGCAGCCAAGAGAGGGGTGGGGCCTTCTCCTACAATGAGCAGTTCTTC. Translation gives CASSQERGGAFSYNEQFF.

This clone was recorded once. The chain couples TRBV5-1 to TRBJ2-5; D might be TRBD1 (6 bases). This CDR3 has 14 residues. The V gene lost 0 bases and the J gene lost 5 bases, with 11 bases spanning the gap. CDR1 and CDR2 (germline): SGHRS, YFSETQ. CDR3 residues: CASSLAGQPETQYF. In DNA form, the CDR3 reads TGCGCCAGCAGCTTGGCCGGACAGCCGGAGACCCAGTACTTC. The full variable domain, rest sourced from reference TRBV5-1 and TRBJ2-5, is KAGVTQTPRYLIKTRGQQVTLSCSPISGHRSVSWYQQTPGQGLQFLFEYFSETQRNKGNFPGRFSGRQFSNSRSEMNVSTLELGDSALYLCASSLAGQPETQYFGPGTRLLVL.

The gene calls are TRBV3-1 (or the pseudogene TRBV3-2) and TRBJ1-3, with a possible D match to TRBD1 (6 bases). Deletions cut 4 bases from V and 2 bases from J, with 15 bases between. Germline loops: CDR1 LGHDT, CDR2 YNNKEL (reference sequence). The CDR3 runs to 16 residues. The CDR3 region is CASSRGTRDTGNTIYF. In DNA, the CDR3 is TGTGCCAGCAGCCGAGGGACGAGGGACACTGGAAACACCATATATTTT.

The CDR3 sequence: CSASDRGLAPQHF. CDR3 DNA: TGCAGTGCTAGTGACAGGGGGTTAGCGCCCCAGCATTTT. The rearrangement joins TRBV20-1 to TRBJ1-5; 9 bases are a match to TRBD1. V was pared by 3 bases and J by 9 bases, with 6 bases of the junction left unmatched. CDR1 and CDR2 (germline): DFQATT, SNEGSKA (reference sequence). This CDR3 comprises 13 residues.

CDR3 DNA sequence: TGTGCCAGCAGTGACGGACAGGGAGCTGGCTACACCTTC. It yields the protein CASSDGQGAGYTF. The rearrangement links TRBV6-4 to TRBJ1-2, with 8 bases aligning to TRBD1. The germline CDR1 and CDR2 sequences are MRHNA and SNTAGT. V shed 2 bases, J shed 7 bases, and the junction held 3 bases outside the gene matches. This CDR3 contains 13 residues.

The chain couples TRBV29-1 to TRBJ2-3; D may be TRBD2 (6 bases). V lost 3 bases and J 3 bases, leaving 7 bases between the germline ends. The germline V gene has CDR1 SQVTM and CDR2 ANQGSEA. The CDR3 spans 12 residues. The CDR3 sequence is CSVDGGTDTQYF. Here the CDR3 DNA reads TGCAGCGTTGATGGAGGGACAGATACGCAGTATTTT.

This clone was picked up one time. V and J are TRBV6-5 and TRBJ1-3, with 9 bases identical to TRBD1. V lost 7 bases, J lost 3 bases, and 7 bases stayed unmatched. Germline V gene data show CDR1 as MNHEY and CDR2 as SVGAGI. The CDR3 length is 15 residues. CDR3 DNA: TGTGCCAGCACCTTACAGGGGGCTTATGGAAACACCATATATTTT. Translation gives CASTLQGAYGNTIYF.

This clone was counted a few times. The V call is TRBV19, the J call TRBJ1-1, with D tentatively TRBD1 (5 bases). The germline V gene encodes CDR1 LNHDA and CDR2 SQIVND (reference sequence). The CDR3 covers 14 residues. V was cut by 6 bases and J by 1 base, with 12 bases left in between. This CDR3 is CASRLMGGNTEAFF. CDR3 bases: TGTGCCAGTAGGCTTATGGGGGGGAACACTGAAGCTTTCTTT.

As concerns this clone: Other DNA sequences in the same sample also yield this CDR3. The rearrangement joins TRBV6-5 to TRBJ1-3; D unresolved. V shed 8 bases and J shed 0 bases, with 5 bases lying between them. This CDR3 comprises 12 residues. Germline V gene sequence: CDR1 MNHEY, CDR2 SVGAGI. The DNA for the CDR3 is TGTGCCAGCGGGAGCTCTGGAAACACCATATATTTT. It yields the protein CASGSSGNTIYF.

The chain is built from TRBV28 and TRBJ1-1; D is possibly TRBD1 (5 bases). Germline assignment: CDR1 MDHEN and CDR2 SYDVKM. V lost 2 bases, J lost 4 bases, and 8 bases lay in between. This CDR3 spans 13 amino acids. DNA for the CDR3: TGTGCCAGCAGTTTAGGGGGGACCACTGAAGCTTTCTTT. Translation gives CASSLGGTTEAFF.

V usage is TRBV11-1 and J usage is TRBJ1-3; the D is unclear. V lost 5 bases, J lost 0 bases, and 11 bases lay in between. CDR3 size: 15 residues. Per germline, CDR1 SGHAT and CDR2 FQDESV (reference sequence). In DNA, the CDR3 is TGTGCCAGCAGCGATAGAAGGAGCTCTGGAAACACCATATATTTT. Encoded protein: CASSDRRSSGNTIYF.

The chain links TRBV11-1 to TRBJ1-1; 7 bases align to TRBD1. Germline V lookup: CDR1 SGHAT, CDR2 FQDESV (reference sequence). This CDR3 region has 14 residues. Unmatched junction bases numbered 5, after V lost 6 bases and J lost 1 base. CDR3 residues: CASRARQGNTEAFF. In DNA form, the CDR3 reads TGTGCCAGCAGAGCTCGACAGGGGAACACTGAAGCTTTCTTT. The full variable domain, in which reference TRBV11-1 and TRBJ1-1 provide the parts outside the CDR3, is EAEVAQSPRYKITEKSQAVAFWCDPISGHATLYWYRQILGQGPELLVQFQDESVVDDSQLPKDRFSAERLKGVDSTLKIQPAELGDSAMYLCASRARQGNTEAFFGQGTRLTVV.

This chain connects TRBV7-2 to TRBJ2-3; the match to TRBD2 covers 11 bases. V lost 6 bases, J lost 2 bases, and 1 base stayed unmatched. The CDR3 has 14 amino acids. The germline CDR1 and CDR2 sequences are SGHTA and FQGNSA. The CDR3 bases are TGTGCCAGCAGGACTAGCGGGGACACAGATACGCAGTATTTT. This translates into CASRTSGDTDTQYF.

The rearrangement uses TRBV9 and TRBJ1-1; D not resolved. The CDR3 sequence is 15 residues long. Trimming took 4 bases from V and 2 from J, leaving 15 bases between them. Germline loops: CDR1 SGDLS, CDR2 YYNGEE. The DNA of the CDR3 is TGTGCCAGCAGCCCTTCTATGTGGGGAAACACTGAAGCTTTCTTT. This codes for CASSPSMWGNTEAFF.

The rearrangement uses TRBV2 and TRBJ2-2; no reliable D call. CDR1 and CDR2 from the germline V gene are SNHLY and FYNNEI. Trimming shortened V by 7 bases and J by 1 base, and 4 bases separated the two germline ends. The CDR3 has 12 residues. The CDR3 protein is CASTMNTGELFF. The CDR3 region has the DNA TGTGCCAGCACGATGAACACCGGGGAGCTGTTTTTT.

The chain uses TRBV6-5 and TRBJ2-7; a weak D match, TRBD1 (5 bases). V dropped 6 bases and J dropped 0 bases, with 9 bases sitting between them. CDR1 and CDR2 (germline): MNHEY, SVGAGI. CDR3 length: 13 amino acids. CDR3 sequence (DNA): TGTGCCAGCAGCACGACAGACTCCTACGAGCAGTACTTC. It encodes CASSTTDSYEQYF.

The chain uses TRBV19 and TRBJ1-2; D is unresolved. Germline assignment: CDR1 LNHDA and CDR2 SQIVND (reference sequence). The CDR3 runs to 17 residues. Trimming stripped 6 bases from V and 6 bases from J, with 26 bases between. CDR3 in amino acids: CASRKINAGDILDGYTF. The DNA of the CDR3 is TGTGCCAGTAGAAAAATAAATGCCGGGGATATATTGGATGGCTACACCTTC.

This rearrangement joins TRBV7-9 to TRBJ2-3; TRBD1 aligns across 7 bases. Unmatched junction bases numbered 8, after V lost 5 bases and J lost 3 bases. CDR3 length: 15 amino acids. CDR1 is SEHNR, CDR2 FQNEAQ, per germline (reference sequence). This chain's CDR3 is CASSLTTGSTDTQYF. DNA of the CDR3: TGTGCCAGCAGCCTCACGACAGGGAGTACAGATACGCAGTATTTT.

This sequence joins TRBV7-6 and TRBJ2-7; D could derive from TRBD1 or TRBD2 (6 bases each). Germline values: CDR1 SGHVS, CDR2 FNYEAQ. Between the trimmed V and J ends, which lost 3 bases and 4 bases, there was a span of 13 bases. This CDR3 region has 14 residues. In DNA form, the CDR3 reads TGTGCCAGCAGCTTGGGAGGACAGTCTTACGAGCAGTACTTC. This gives the protein CASSLGGQSYEQYF.

The chain is built from TRBV7-2 and TRBJ2-7; a weak D match, TRBD1 (5 bases). This CDR3 is built from 14 residues. Trimming took off 1 base at V and 2 bases at J, with 9 bases between the two ends. CDR1 is SGHTA, CDR2 FQGNSA, per germline. CDR3 nucleotide sequence: TGTGCCAGCAGCTTAGGGACACCCGCCTACGAGCAGTACTTC. Amino acids: CASSLGTPAYEQYF.

This clone showed up just once. The chain recombines TRBV6-5 with TRBJ2-5; 16 bases agree with TRBD2. CDR1 and CDR2 (germline): MNHEY, SVGAGI. The CDR3 has 15 residues. Unmatched junction bases numbered 3, after V lost 6 bases and J lost 5 bases. The CDR3 loop is CASRGLAGGPETQYF. The DNA of the CDR3 is TGTGCCAGCAGGGGACTAGCGGGGGGGCCGGAGACCCAGTACTTC.

This chain uses TRBV29-1 with TRBJ2-5; a possible D gene is TRBD2 (6 bases). CDR3 size: 14 residues. The V end was cut by 3 bases, the J end by 1 base, with 12 bases between. Looked up from germline, CDR1 is SQVTM and CDR2 is ANQGSEA. The CDR3 DNA reads TGCAGCGTTGATGGGGGGTCAGGCCAAGAGACCCAGTACTTC. Translated: CSVDGGSGQETQYF. The full variable domain, with the rest looked up from reference TRBV29-1 and TRBJ2-5, is SAVISQKPSRDICQRGTSLTIQCQVDSQVTMMFWYRQQPGQSLTLIATANQGSEATYESGFVIDKFPISRPNLTFSTLTVSNMSPEDSSIYLCSVDGGSGQETQYFGPGTRLLVL.

The chain couples TRBV16 to TRBJ2-1, with D uncertain. V was clipped by 4 bases and J by 4 bases, with 11 bases between them. In germline, CDR1 is KGHSY, CDR2 FQNENV. The CDR3 covers 14 residues. CDR3 sequence: CASSPITVYNEQFF. In nucleotides, the CDR3 is TGTGCCAGCAGCCCTATTACAGTATACAATGAGCAGTTCTTC.

This clone was detected only a few times. The chain joins TRBV30 to TRBJ2-5; tentatively, D is TRBD1 or TRBD2 (6 bases each). Looked up from germline, CDR1 is GTSNPN and CDR2 is SVGIG (reference sequence). CDR3 length: 12 amino acids. V was pared by 0 bases and J by 7 bases, with 9 bases between. The CDR3 bases are TGTGCCTGGAGTGTCACGGGGGCGACCCAGTACTTC. It yields the protein CAWSVTGATQYF.